What follows are 20 T cell receptor beta chains derived from one specimen sequenced in a study of OX40 agonist ivuxolimab in advanced cancers. The assay was immunoSEQ multiplex PCR, and TCRdb's table has in-frame clones only and misses some. The sample lists approximately 65,000 clones; approximately 90% were seen once. The material was CD4+ or CD8+ T cells sorted from blood, obtained in a trial of the OX40 agonist ivuxolimab. These receptors all come from an adult with an advanced solid tumor such as melanoma, head and neck, liver or kidney cancer.

The rearrangement links TRBV30 to TRBJ1-5; D is undetermined. Per the germline V gene, CDR1 is GTSNPN and CDR2 is SVGIG (reference sequence). This CDR3 comprises 16 residues. The V end was cut by 1 base, the J end by 7 bases, with 20 bases between. For the CDR3, the DNA is TGTGCCTGGAGTGGCCACCAAAAGGAGGGCGGACAGCCCCAGCATTTT. It specifies CAWSGHQKEGGQPQHF.

The V gene is TRBV5-4, the J gene TRBJ1-3, with D maybe TRBD1 (6 bases). Germline V gives CDR1 SGHNT, CDR2 YYREEE (reference sequence). V was cut by 7 bases and J by 4 bases, with 18 bases left in between. This CDR3 contains 15 residues. CDR3: CASHGTRRMGNTIYF. CDR3 nucleotides: TGTGCCAGCCATGGGACAAGACGGATGGGAAACACCATATATTTT.

This rearrangement joins TRBV5-4 to TRBJ2-3; 9 bases are shared with TRBD2. In germline, CDR1 is SGHNT, CDR2 YYREEE (reference sequence). This CDR3 has 17 amino acids. The J segment lost 2 bases and the V segment lost 3 bases, leaving 10 bases of the junction unmatched. CDR3 bases: TGTGCCAGCAGCTACAATTTAGCGGGAGTGTCCACAGATACGCAGTATTTT. As protein: CASSYNLAGVSTDTQYF.

The V call is TRBV5-1, the J call TRBJ2-2; TRBD2 agrees at 13 bases. Trimming at V came to 4 bases and at J to 4 bases, leaving 16 bases not matched to a gene. Per germline, CDR1 SGHRS and CDR2 YFSETQ. The length of the CDR3 is 20 residues. DNA for the CDR3: TGCGCCAGCAGCCCCGGTCCACCTGGACTAGCGGGAGCGGGCACCGGGGAGCTGTTTTTT. Translating it yields CASSPGPPGLAGAGTGELFF. The full variable domain, in which reference TRBV5-1 and TRBJ2-2 provide the parts outside the CDR3, is KAGVTQTPRYLIKTRGQQVTLSCSPISGHRSVSWYQQTPGQGLQFLFEYFSETQRNKGNFPGRFSGRQFSNSRSEMNVSTLELGDSALYLCASSPGPPGLAGAGTGELFFGEGSRLTVL.

This clone was detected once. The rearrangement joins TRBV2 to TRBJ2-6; the D is unclear. CDR3 length equals 14 residues. The V end lost 1 base, the J end lost 4 bases, and 5 bases lay between the germline ends. Germline CDR1 is SNHLY and CDR2 is FYNNEI. The CDR3 DNA is TGTGCCAGCAGTGAAGGGGTCGGGGCCAACGTCCTGACTTTC. It translates to CASSEGVGANVLTF.

The rearrangement links TRBV6-6 to TRBJ2-7; D possibly corresponds to TRBD2 (8 bases). Trimming shortened V by 7 bases and J by 1 base, and 14 bases separated the two germline ends. This CDR3 is 14 amino acids long. From germline, CDR1 is MNHNY and CDR2 SVGAGI (reference sequence). CDR3 loop: CASNVAGQSYEQYF. In nucleotides, the CDR3 is TGTGCCAGCAATGTAGCGGGACAGTCCTACGAGCAGTACTTC.

CDR3 sequence reads: CASSVSGGLSAQPQHF. In nucleotides, the CDR3 is TGCGCCAGCAGTGTCTCAGGGGGGTTAAGTGCTCAGCCCCAGCATTTT. The rearrangement joins TRBV10-2 to TRBJ1-5; 7 bases map to TRBD1. Looked up from germline, CDR1 is WSHSY and CDR2 is SAAADI. This CDR3 region has 16 residues. Germline trimming cut 4 bases from V and 6 bases from J; bases unmatched to any gene: 12.

The chain links TRBV10-3 to TRBJ2-3; D is unclear. Per germline, CDR1 ENHRY and CDR2 SYGVKD. The CDR3 is made up of 14 amino acids. The V gene lost 6 bases and the J gene lost 0 bases, with 10 bases spanning the gap. The CDR3 loop is CAISWTSSTDTQYF. CDR3 sequence (DNA): TGTGCCATCAGCTGGACCAGTAGCACAGATACGCAGTATTTT.

The chain recombines TRBV5-4 with TRBJ2-5; maybe TRBD2 (5 bases). Per germline, CDR1 SGHNT and CDR2 YYREEE (reference sequence). CDR3 length: 15 amino acids. The V and J ends lost 1 base and 5 bases respectively, with 15 bases between them. CDR3 residues: CASSLLELDVETQYF. The CDR3 DNA follows: TGTGCCAGCAGCTTGCTCGAACTAGATGTTGAGACCCAGTACTTC.

The chain couples TRBV4-2 to TRBJ2-7, with no clear D. V gave up 1 base and J gave up 2 bases, with 12 bases separating them. The germline gives CDR1 LGHNA, CDR2 YNFKEQ. The CDR3 length is 15 residues. The CDR3 reads CASSQVLADAYEQYF. DNA of the CDR3: TGTGCCAGCAGCCAAGTTCTGGCGGACGCCTACGAGCAGTACTTC.

J is TRBJ2-3 and V is TRBV2; D is uncertain. The germline V gene encodes CDR1 SNHLY and CDR2 FYNNEI. The CDR3 sequence is 13 residues long. Trimming shortened V by 11 bases and J by 3 bases, and 15 bases separated the two germline ends. The CDR3 DNA reads as TGTGCCGGCATGCAAGTGGCGACAGATACGCAGTATTTT. It yields the protein CAGMQVATDTQYF. The full variable domain, with the rest looked up from reference TRBV2 and TRBJ2-3, is EPEVTQTPSHQVTQMGQEVILRCVPISNHLYFYWYRQILGQKVEFLVSFYNNEISEKSEIFDDQFSVERPDGSNFTLKIRSTKLEDSAMYFCAGMQVATDTQYFGPGTRLTVL.

The chain combines TRBV14 with TRBJ2-1, with unresolved D. Germline CDR1 and CDR2: SGHDN and FVKESK. With 0 bases removed from V and 9 bases from J, the gap between germline ends came to 6 bases. This CDR3 contains 12 residues. The CDR3 DNA reads as TGTGCCAGCAGCCAAGATTGGGGTGAGCAGTTCTTC. Translated: CASSQDWGEQFF.

In DNA form, the CDR3 reads TGTGCCAGCAGTGCGGGACCCGACTACGAGCAGTACTTC. Protein product: CASSAGPDYEQYF. The J gene is TRBJ2-7, the V gene TRBV6-4; D is tentatively TRBD1 or TRBD2 (5 bases each). Trimming stripped 4 bases from V and 3 bases from J, with 10 bases between. CDR1 is MRHNA, CDR2 SNTAGT, per germline. This CDR3 comprises 13 residues.

The rearrangement uses TRBV25-1 and TRBJ1-2; a weak D match, TRBD1 (6 bases). V lost 6 bases and J 7 bases, leaving 15 bases between the germline ends. The CDR3 extends over 13 amino acids. CDR1 and CDR2 from the germline V gene are MGHDK and SYGVNS. The CDR3 bases are TGTGCCAGCAGGACAGGAAGTTCAGCTGGCTACACCTTC. Protein product: CASRTGSSAGYTF.

This chain joins TRBV5-5 and TRBJ2-1, with TRBD2 identical over 8 bases. The CDR3 contains 13 residues. Germline V lookup: CDR1 SGHKS, CDR2 YYEKEE (reference sequence). J gave up 5 bases and V 4 bases, and 2 bases lay outside the gene matches. The CDR3 sequence: CASSMTSDNEQFF. CDR3 nucleotides: TGTGCCAGCAGCATGACTAGCGACAATGAGCAGTTCTTC.

Remarks on this clone: Other DNA sequences of this sample code for an identical CDR3. V usage is TRBV5-1 and J usage is TRBJ2-1; D is unresolved. Germline assignment: CDR1 SGHRS and CDR2 YFSETQ. Between the trimmed V and J ends, which lost 0 bases and 0 bases, there was a span of 7 bases. The CDR3 contains 15 residues. The CDR3 DNA is TGCGCCAGCAGCTTGGTGGCGAGCTCCTACAATGAGCAGTTCTTC. Its protein product is CASSLVASSYNEQFF.

J is TRBJ2-7 and V is TRBV11-3; TRBD1 agrees at 11 bases. Trimming removed 4 bases from V and 6 bases from J; junction bases left unmatched: 5. From germline, CDR1 is SGHNT and CDR2 YENEEA. The CDR3 loop spans 14 amino acids. The CDR3 protein is CASSSGQGAFEQYF. CDR3 bases: TGTGCCAGCAGCTCCGGACAGGGGGCTTTCGAGCAGTACTTC.

The chain combines TRBV7-9 with TRBJ2-3; D is perhaps TRBD1 (6 bases). The length of the CDR3 is 15 residues. Germline CDR1 is SEHNR and CDR2 is FQNEAQ (reference sequence). V was cut by 5 bases and J by 2 bases, with 14 bases left in between. The CDR3 nucleotides are TGTGCCAGCAGCCTAGGGACACAATTCACAGATACGCAGTATTTT. Translated, it gives CASSLGTQFTDTQYF.

The J gene is TRBJ2-5, the V gene TRBV5-1, with 11 bases fitting TRBD1. Germline-derived CDR1 and CDR2 are SGHRS and YFSETQ. The CDR3 is 15 amino acids. The trim removed 0 bases at V and 4 bases at J, leaving 2 bases unmatched. Here the CDR3 reads CASSLVGQGGETQYF. The CDR3 DNA reads as TGCGCCAGCAGCTTGGTGGGACAGGGGGGAGAGACCCAGTACTTC. Looking up the rest from reference TRBV5-1 and TRBJ2-5 gives the full variable domain: KAGVTQTPRYLIKTRGQQVTLSCSPISGHRSVSWYQQTPGQGLQFLFEYFSETQRNKGNFPGRFSGRQFSNSRSEMNVSTLELGDSALYLCASSLVGQGGETQYFGPGTRLLVL.

This chain uses TRBV9 with TRBJ1-1; a weak D match, TRBD1 (6 bases). Germline V gene data show CDR1 as SGDLS and CDR2 as YYNGEE. The CDR3 length is 15 residues. Trimming left V 1 base short and J 1 base short, with 11 bases between. The CDR3: CASSVSGEGNTEAFF. For the CDR3, the DNA is TGTGCCAGCAGCGTATCAGGGGAGGGGAACACTGAAGCTTTCTTT.